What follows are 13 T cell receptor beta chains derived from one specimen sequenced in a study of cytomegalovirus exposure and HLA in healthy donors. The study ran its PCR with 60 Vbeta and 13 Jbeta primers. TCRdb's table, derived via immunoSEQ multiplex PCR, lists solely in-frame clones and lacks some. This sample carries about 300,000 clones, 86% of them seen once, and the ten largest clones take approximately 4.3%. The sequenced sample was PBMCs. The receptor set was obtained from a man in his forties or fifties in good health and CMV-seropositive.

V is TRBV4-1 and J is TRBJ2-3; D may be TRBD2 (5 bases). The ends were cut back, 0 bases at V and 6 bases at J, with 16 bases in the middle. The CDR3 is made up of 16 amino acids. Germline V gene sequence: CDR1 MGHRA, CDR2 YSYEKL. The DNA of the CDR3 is TGCGCCAGCAGCCAAGAGCCGCGGGCCGGGTGGGATACGCAGTATTTT. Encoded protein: CASSQEPRAGWDTQYF.

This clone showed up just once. In DNA form, the CDR3 reads TGTGCCAGCAGTCCTCACACGGGGGACGCCGATGGCTACACCTTC. Protein: CASSPHTGDADGYTF. The chain recombines TRBV6-6 with TRBJ1-2, with a weak D call TRBD1 (5 bases). CDR3 length: 15 residues. Germline V CDR1 and CDR2: MNHNY, SVGAGI (reference sequence). V lost 5 bases and J lost 6, with 19 bases in between.

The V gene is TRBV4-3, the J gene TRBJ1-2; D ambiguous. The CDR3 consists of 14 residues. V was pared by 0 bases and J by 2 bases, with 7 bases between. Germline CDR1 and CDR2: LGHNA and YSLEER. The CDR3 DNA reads TGCGCCAGCAGCCAAGAACTCGGGAACTATGGCTACACCTTC. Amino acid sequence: CASSQELGNYGYTF.

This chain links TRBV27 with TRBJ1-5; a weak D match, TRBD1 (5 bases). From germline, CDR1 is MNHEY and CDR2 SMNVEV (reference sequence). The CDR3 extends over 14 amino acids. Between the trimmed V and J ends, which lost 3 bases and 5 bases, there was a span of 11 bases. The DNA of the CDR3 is TGTGCCAGCAGTTTGGGAGGGGTGTATCAGCCCCAGCATTTT. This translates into CASSLGGVYQPQHF.

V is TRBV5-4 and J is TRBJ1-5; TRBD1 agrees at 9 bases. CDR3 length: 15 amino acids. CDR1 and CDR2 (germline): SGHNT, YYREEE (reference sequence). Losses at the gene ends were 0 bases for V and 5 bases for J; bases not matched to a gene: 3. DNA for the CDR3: TGTGCCAGCAGCTTGGCGGGACAGGGTGATCAGCCCCAGCATTTT. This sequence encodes CASSLAGQGDQPQHF.

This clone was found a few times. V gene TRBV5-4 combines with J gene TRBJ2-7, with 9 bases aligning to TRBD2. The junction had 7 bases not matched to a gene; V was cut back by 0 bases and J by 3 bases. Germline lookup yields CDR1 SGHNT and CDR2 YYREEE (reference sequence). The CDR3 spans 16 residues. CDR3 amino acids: CASSLAGGRAVYEQYF. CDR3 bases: TGTGCCAGCAGCTTGGCCGGCGGGAGGGCCGTCTACGAGCAGTACTTC.

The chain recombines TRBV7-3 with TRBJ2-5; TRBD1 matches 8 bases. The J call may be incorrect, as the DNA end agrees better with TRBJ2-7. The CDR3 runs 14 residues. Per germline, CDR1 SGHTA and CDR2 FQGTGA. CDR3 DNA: TGTGCCAGCAGCTCATTTGGACAGGGCTACGAGCAGTACTTC. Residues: CASSSFGQGYEQYF.

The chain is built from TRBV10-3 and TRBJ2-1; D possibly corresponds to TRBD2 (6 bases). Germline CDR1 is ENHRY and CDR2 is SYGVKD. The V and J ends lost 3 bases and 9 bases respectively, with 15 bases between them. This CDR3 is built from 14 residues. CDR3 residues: CAISDGRELGEQFF. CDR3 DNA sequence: TGTGCCATCAGTGATGGTCGGGAGTTAGGTGAGCAGTTCTTC.

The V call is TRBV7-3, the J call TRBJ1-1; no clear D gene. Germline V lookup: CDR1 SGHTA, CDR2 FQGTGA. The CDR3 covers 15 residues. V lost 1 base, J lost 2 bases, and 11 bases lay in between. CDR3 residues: CASSLNPGRNTEAFF. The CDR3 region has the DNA TGTGCCAGCAGCTTAAACCCAGGAAGAAACACTGAAGCTTTCTTT.

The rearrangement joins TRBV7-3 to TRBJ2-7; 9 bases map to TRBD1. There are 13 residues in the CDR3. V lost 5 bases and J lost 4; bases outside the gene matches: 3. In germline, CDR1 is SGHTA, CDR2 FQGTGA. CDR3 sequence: CASSTGGGYEQYF. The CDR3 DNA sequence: TGTGCCAGCAGCACAGGGGGCGGGTACGAGCAGTACTTC.

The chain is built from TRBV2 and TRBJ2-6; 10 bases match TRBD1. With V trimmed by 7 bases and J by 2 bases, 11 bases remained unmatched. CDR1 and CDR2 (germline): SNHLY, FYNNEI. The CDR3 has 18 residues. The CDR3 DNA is TGTGCCAGCATTCTACCGGGACAGGGGATCCCTGGGGCCAACGTCCTGACTTTC. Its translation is CASILPGQGIPGANVLTF.

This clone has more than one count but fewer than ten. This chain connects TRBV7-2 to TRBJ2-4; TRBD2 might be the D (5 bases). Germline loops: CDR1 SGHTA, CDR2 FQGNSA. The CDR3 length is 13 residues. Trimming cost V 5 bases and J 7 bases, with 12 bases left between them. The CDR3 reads CASSDPSPNIQYF. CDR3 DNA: TGTGCCAGCAGCGATCCTAGCCCGAACATTCAGTACTTC.

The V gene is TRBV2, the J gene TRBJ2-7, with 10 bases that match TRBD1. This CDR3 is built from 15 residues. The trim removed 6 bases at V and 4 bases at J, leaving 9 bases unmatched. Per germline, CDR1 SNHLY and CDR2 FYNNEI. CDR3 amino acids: CASSTPGQGLYEQYF. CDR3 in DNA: TGTGCCAGCAGCACGCCGGGACAGGGGCTTTACGAGCAGTACTTC.